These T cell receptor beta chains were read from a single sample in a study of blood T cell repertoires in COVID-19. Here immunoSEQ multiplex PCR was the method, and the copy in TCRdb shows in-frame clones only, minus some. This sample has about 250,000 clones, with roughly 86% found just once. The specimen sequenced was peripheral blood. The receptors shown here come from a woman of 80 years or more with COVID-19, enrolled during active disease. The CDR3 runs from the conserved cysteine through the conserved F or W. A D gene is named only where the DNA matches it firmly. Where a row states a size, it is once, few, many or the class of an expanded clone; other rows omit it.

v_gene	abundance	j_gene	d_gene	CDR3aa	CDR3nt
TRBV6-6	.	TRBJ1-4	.	CASRSPTLTNEKLFF	TGTGCCAGCAGATCTCCGACATTAACTAATGAAAAACTGTTTTTT
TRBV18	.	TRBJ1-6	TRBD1	CASSPQTGEVSPLHF	TGTGCCAGCTCACCACAAACAGGGGAAGTTTCACCCCTCCACTTT
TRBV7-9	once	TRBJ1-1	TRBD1	CASSLRDSPNTEAFF	TGTGCCAGCAGCTTAAGGGACAGCCCGAACACTGAAGCTTTCTTT
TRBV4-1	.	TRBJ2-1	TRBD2	CASGRPSGGSNEQFF	TGCGCCAGCGGACGACCTAGCGGGGGGTCCAATGAGCAGTTCTTC
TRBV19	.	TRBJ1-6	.	CASGDSRGSPLHF	TGTGCCAGTGGGGATTCGCGGGGGTCACCCCTCCACTTT
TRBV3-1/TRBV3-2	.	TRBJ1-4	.	CASSPVSPRQNEKLFF	TGTGCCAGCAGCCCTGTCTCTCCCAGACAAAATGAAAAACTGTTTTTT
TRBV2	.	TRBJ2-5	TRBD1	CASGQGGYQYF	TGTGCCAGCGGACAGGGAGGTTACCAGTACTTC
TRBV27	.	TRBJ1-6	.	CASSATRDGSPLHF	TGTGCCAGCAGTGCTACACGGGATGGTTCACCCCTCCACTTT
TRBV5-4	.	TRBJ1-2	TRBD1	CASSVNRGVQNGYTF	TGTGCCAGCAGCGTGAACAGGGGAGTACAAAATGGCTACACCTTC
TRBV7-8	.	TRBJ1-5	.	CASSAVAGTNQPQHF	TGTGCCAGCAGCGCGGTAGCCGGGACAAATCAGCCCCAGCATTTT
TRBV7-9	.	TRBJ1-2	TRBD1	CASSLTGQGAQGYTF	TGTGCCAGCAGCTTAACGGGACAGGGGGCGCAGGGCTACACCTTC
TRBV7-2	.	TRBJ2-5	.	CASSFGWQETQYF	TGTGCCAGCAGCTTCGGTTGGCAAGAGACCCAGTACTTC
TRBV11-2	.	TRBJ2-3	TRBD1	CASSLGQVGADTQYF	TGTGCCAGCAGCCTGGGACAGGTAGGAGCAGATACGCAGTATTTT
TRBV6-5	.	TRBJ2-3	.	CASRPEGSTDTQYF	TGTGCCAGCAGGCCTGAGGGATCGACAGATACGCAGTATTTT
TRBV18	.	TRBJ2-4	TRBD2	CASSLTGTRVAKNIQYF	TGTGCCAGCTCACTAACCGGGACTAGAGTGGCCAAAAACATTCAGTACTTC
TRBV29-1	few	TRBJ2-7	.	CSVSLQGAYEQYF	TGCAGCGTTAGCCTGCAAGGGGCGTACGAGCAGTACTTC
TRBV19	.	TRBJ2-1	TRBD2	CASRREGYNEQFF	TGTGCCAGTAGGAGGGAGGGCTACAATGAGCAGTTCTTC
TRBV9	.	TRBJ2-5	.	CASSVQGGYQETQYF	TGTGCCAGCAGCGTACAGGGTGGCTATCAAGAGACCCAGTACTTC
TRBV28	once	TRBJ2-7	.	CASRATGSGDYEQYF	TGTGCCAGCAGGGCTACAGGTTCGGGGGACTACGAGCAGTACTTC
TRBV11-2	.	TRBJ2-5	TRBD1	CASSLRGQARGETQYF	TGTGCCAGCAGCCTCAGGGGACAGGCCAGGGGAGAGACCCAGTACTTC
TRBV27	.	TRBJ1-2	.	CASSLFPTQGTNYGYTF	TGTGCCAGCAGTTTATTCCCCACGCAGGGCACTAACTATGGCTACACCTTC
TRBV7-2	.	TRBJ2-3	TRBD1	CASNLGTGGATDTQYF	TGTGCCAGCAACTTAGGGACAGGGGGGGCCACAGATACGCAGTATTTT
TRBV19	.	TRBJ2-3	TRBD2	CASRERGGTDTQYF	TGTGCCAGTAGGGAGCGGGGGGGCACAGATACGCAGTATTTT
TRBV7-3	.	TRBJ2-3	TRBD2	CASSPRLAGGPRDTQYF	TGTGCCAGCAGCCCCAGACTAGCGGGGGGGCCTAGGGATACGCAGTATTTT
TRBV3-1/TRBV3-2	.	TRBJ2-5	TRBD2	CASRGREGPMETQYF	TGTGCCAGCAGGGGGAGGGAGGGGCCAATGGAGACCCAGTACTTC
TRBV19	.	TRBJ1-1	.	CASALAGNTEAFF	TGTGCCAGCGCCCTGGCAGGGAACACTGAAGCTTTCTTT
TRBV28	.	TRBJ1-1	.	CASSPVLNTEAFF	TGTGCCAGCAGTCCAGTCCTGAACACTGAAGCTTTCTTT
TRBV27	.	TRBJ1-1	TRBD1	CASRPRQGTNTEAFF	TGTGCCAGCAGACCCCGACAGGGGACGAACACTGAAGCTTTCTTT
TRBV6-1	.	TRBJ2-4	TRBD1	CASSEIVGQGKNIQYF	TGTGCCAGCAGTGAGATCGTCGGACAGGGGAAAAACATTCAGTACTTC
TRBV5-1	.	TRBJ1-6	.	CASSLETGFLLPLHF	TGCGCCAGCAGCCTAGAAACAGGGTTTCTTTTACCCCTCCACTTT
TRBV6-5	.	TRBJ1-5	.	CASSYWAGDQPQHF	TGTGCCAGCAGTTACTGGGCAGGGGACCAGCCCCAGCATTTT
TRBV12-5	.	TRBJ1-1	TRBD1	CASGLGSAGGMNTEAFF	TGTGCTAGTGGTTTGGGGTCCGCAGGGGGGATGAACACTGAAGCTTTCTTT
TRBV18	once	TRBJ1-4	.	CASSRDMREKLFF	TGTGCCAGCTCACGGGACATGAGGGAAAAACTGTTTTTT
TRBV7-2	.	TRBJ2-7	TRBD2	CASSPEGLALEQYF	TGTGCCAGCAGCCCAGAAGGACTAGCACTCGAGCAGTACTTC
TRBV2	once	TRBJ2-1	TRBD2	CASRLAGTYNEQFF	TGTGCCAGCAGACTAGCGGGGACCTACAATGAGCAGTTCTTC
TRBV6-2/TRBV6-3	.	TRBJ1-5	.	CASSLREVAYSNQPQHF	TGTGCCAGCAGTCTGAGGGAGGTGGCTTATAGCAATCAGCCCCAGCATTTT
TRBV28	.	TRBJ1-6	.	CASSSGTNNSPLHF	TGTGCCAGCAGCTCCGGGACTAATAATTCACCCCTCCACTTT
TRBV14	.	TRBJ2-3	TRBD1	CASSQDRQGGTDTQYF	TGTGCCAGCAGCCAAGATCGACAGGGTGGGACAGATACGCAGTATTTT
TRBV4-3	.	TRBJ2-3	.	CASSQLVTDTQYF	TGCGCCAGCAGCCAATTAGTCACAGATACGCAGTATTTT
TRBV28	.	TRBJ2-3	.	CASTTPGTDTQYF	TGTGCCAGCACCACACCCGGCACAGATACGCAGTATTTT
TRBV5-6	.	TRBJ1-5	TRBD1	CASSLSLTGVTPQHF	TGTGCCAGCAGCTTAAGTTTAACAGGGGTGACGCCCCAGCATTTT
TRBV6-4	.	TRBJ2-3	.	CASSGQGGDTQYF	TGTGCCAGCAGTGGTCAGGGGGGAGATACGCAGTATTTT
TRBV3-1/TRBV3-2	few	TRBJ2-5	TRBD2	CASSQRAGAETQYF	TGTGCCAGCAGCCAGCGAGCGGGGGCCGAGACCCAGTACTTC
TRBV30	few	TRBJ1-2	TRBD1	CAWSGLTGGLDGYTF	TGTGCCTGGAGTGGCCTGACAGGGGGCCTGGATGGCTACACCTTC
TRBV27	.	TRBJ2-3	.	CASTPISQAFTDTQYF	TGTGCCAGCACCCCAATCTCCCAGGCTTTCACAGATACGCAGTATTTT
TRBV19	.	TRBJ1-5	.	CASRGQFNQPQHF	TGTGCCAGTAGGGGGCAGTTTAATCAGCCCCAGCATTTT
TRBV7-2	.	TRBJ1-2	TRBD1	CASSKDRGLGYGYTF	TGTGCCAGCAGCAAGGACAGGGGGCTCGGCTATGGCTACACCTTC
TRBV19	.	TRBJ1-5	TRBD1	CASNPGTGSNQPQHF	TGTGCCAGTAATCCCGGGACAGGGAGCAATCAGCCCCAGCATTTT
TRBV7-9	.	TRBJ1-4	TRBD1	CASSLTGTGEKLFF	TGTGCCAGCAGCTTAACAGGGACAGGGGAAAAACTGTTTTTT
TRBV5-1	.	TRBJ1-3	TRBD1	CASSFQPGQGTTGNTIYF	TGCGCCAGCAGCTTTCAACCGGGACAGGGAACTACTGGAAACACCATATATTTT
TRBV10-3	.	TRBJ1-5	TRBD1	CAVGTGDSNQPQHF	TGTGCCGTTGGGACAGGCGATAGCAATCAGCCCCAGCATTTT
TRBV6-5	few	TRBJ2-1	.	CASSADFSYNEQFF	TGTGCCAGCAGCGCCGACTTTTCCTACAATGAGCAGTTCTTC
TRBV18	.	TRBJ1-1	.	CASSPFPTDRDEAFF	TGTGCCAGCTCACCATTCCCGACAGATCGTGATGAAGCTTTCTTT
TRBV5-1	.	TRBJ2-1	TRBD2	CASSPSGEYNEQFF	TGCGCCAGCAGTCCTAGCGGGGAGTACAATGAGCAGTTCTTC
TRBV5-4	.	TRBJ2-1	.	CASSLDTGYNEQFF	TGTGCCAGCAGCTTGGACACCGGGTACAATGAGCAGTTCTTC
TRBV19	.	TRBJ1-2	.	CASKGGDLANYGYTF	TGTGCCAGCAAGGGAGGGGACCTAGCTAACTATGGCTACACCTTC
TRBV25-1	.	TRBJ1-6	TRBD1	CASSRGDRGNSPLHF	TGTGCCAGCAGTCGGGGGGACAGGGGAAATTCACCCCTCCACTTT
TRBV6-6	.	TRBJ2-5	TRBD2	CASTERGGRQETQYF	TGTGCCAGCACCGAGCGGGGGGGCCGCCAAGAGACCCAGTACTTC
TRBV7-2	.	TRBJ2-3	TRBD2	CASSPGGGYSDTQYF	TGTGCCAGCAGCCCTGGGGGGGGGTACTCAGATACGCAGTATTTT
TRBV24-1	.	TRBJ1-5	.	CATSDFTSGFNQPQHF	TGTGCCACCAGTGATTTTACTTCTGGTTTCAATCAGCCCCAGCATTTT